These 5 T cell receptor beta chains share one sample of origin, sequenced in a study of T cell repertoires in cytomegalovirus infection. TCRdb independently ran MiXCR on the reads; one entry per CDR3 protein. The sample has around 100,000 distinct CDR3 sequences, around 31% seen once. No antigens are known for them. The sample was CD8+ T cells from cultured PBMCs, taken from culture after CMV antigen stimulation. These receptors all stem from a human donor in good health (CMV status not recorded). Some clones in this sample may be carry-over from other donors' samples.

DNA of the CDR3: TGTGCTAGTGGTTTGCAGGGGACAGGGAGAATCGGGGAGCTGTTTTTT. Amino acids: CASGLQGTGRIGELFF. The chain couples TRBV12-5 to TRBJ2-2, with 9 bases that match TRBD1. This CDR3 has 16 amino acids. Germline V gives CDR1 LGHNT, CDR2 FRNRAP. Unmatched junction bases numbered 8, after V lost 2 bases and J lost 7 bases.

As for this clonotype: This may come from a read error, since a much larger clone is one base off. The CDR3 ends on some other residue instead of the conserved phenylalanine or tryptophan, so this is likely a read error. V gene TRBV6-1 combines with J gene TRBJ2-6, with TRBD1 as a possible D gene (5 bases). Germline CDR1 is MNHNS and CDR2 is SASEGT. V lost 4 bases and J 0 bases, leaving 7 bases between the germline ends. CDR3 size: 15 residues. The CDR3 region has the DNA TGTGCCAGCAGTGCAGGGCACTCTGGGGCCAACGTCCTGACTTAC. It yields the protein CASSAGHSGANVLTY.

This sequence joins TRBV29-1 and TRBJ1-2; D is uncertain. There are 13 residues in the CDR3. V was trimmed by 4 bases and J by 3 bases, leaving 12 bases between them. Looked up from germline, CDR1 is SQVTM and CDR2 is ANQGSEA. The DNA for the CDR3 is TGCAGCGTTGCGAACAGTACTTACTATGGCTACACCTTC. It yields the protein CSVANSTYYGYTF.

This clonotype appeared once. This chain links TRBV20-1 with TRBJ2-7; 12 positions agree with TRBD2. CDR1 is DFQATT and CDR2 is SNEGSKA in the germline V gene (reference sequence). V trimming: 4 bases; J trimming: 0 bases; junction bases outside the gene matches: 7. CDR3 length: 16 residues. CDR3 sequence reads: CSAIMTSGGDSYEQYF. The CDR3, as DNA: TGCAGTGCTATCATGACTAGCGGGGGCGACTCCTACGAGCAGTACTTC.

The chain recombines TRBV12-3 or TRBV12-4 with TRBJ2-5; TRBD1 or TRBD2 may be the D gene (5 bases each). The V and J ends lost 7 bases and 4 bases respectively, with 16 bases between them. The CDR3 is made up of 14 amino acids. CDR3 coding DNA: TGTGCCAGCACCGAGACAACGGGGCTAGAGACCCAGTACTTC. It encodes CASTETTGLETQYF.